One sample yielded the 26 T cell receptor beta chains listed below, sequenced in a study of T cell changes during pregnancy in multiple sclerosis. Assay: immunoSEQ multiplex PCR; the TCRdb copy retains only in-frame clones and omits some. Of roughly 58,000 clones in the sample, about 92% were seen once. The sequences come from CD8+ T cells from peripheral blood mononuclear cells, collected before pregnancy. These TCRs come from a female donor with multiple sclerosis, enrolled in a pregnancy study.

The chain links TRBV19 to TRBJ2-7; TRBD1 might be the D (7 bases). The CDR3 has 15 residues. Trimming stripped 6 bases from V and 0 bases from J, with 15 bases between. In germline, CDR1 is LNHDA, CDR2 SQIVND (reference sequence). The CDR3 nucleotides read TGTGCCAGTAGGGAGGGACAGATGAACTCCTACGAGCAGTACTTC. It is translated as CASREGQMNSYEQYF.

J is TRBJ2-7 and V is TRBV4-3; TRBD2 aligns across 7 bases. The CDR3 covers 16 residues. V lost 1 base, J lost 2 bases, and 8 bases stayed unmatched. CDR1 is LGHNA, CDR2 YSLEER, per germline. This CDR3 reads CASSQASGGGAYEQYF. CDR3 sequence (DNA): TGCGCCAGCAGCCAAGCCTCGGGGGGTGGAGCCTACGAGCAGTACTTC.

As regards this clone: Other nucleotide sequences from this sample produce the same CDR3. The chain combines TRBV9 with TRBJ1-1; no clear D gene. CDR1 and CDR2 (germline): SGDLS, YYNGEE. The CDR3 sequence is 12 residues long. Trimming shortened V by 3 bases and J by 1 base, and 4 bases separated the two germline ends. Here the CDR3 reads CASSASNTEAFF. The CDR3 bases are TGTGCCAGCAGCGCGTCGAACACTGAAGCTTTCTTT. Looking up the rest from reference TRBV9 and TRBJ1-1 gives the full variable domain: DSGVTQTPKHLITATGQRVTLRCSPRSGDLSVYWYQQSLDQGLQFLIQYYNGEERAKGNILERFSAQQFPDLHSELNLSSLELGDSALYFCASSASNTEAFFGQGTRLTVV.

This rearrangement joins TRBV9 to TRBJ2-6, with D unclear. From germline, CDR1 is SGDLS and CDR2 YYNGEE. V was clipped by 3 bases and J by 4 bases, with 17 bases between them. The CDR3 length is 17 residues. CDR3 residues: CASSAPLSQAGANVLTF. As DNA, the CDR3 is TGTGCCAGCAGCGCCCCTCTGTCCCAAGCCGGGGCCAACGTCCTGACTTTC.

V and J are TRBV2 and TRBJ1-1; D is unclear. Trimming shortened V by 4 bases and J by 1 base, and 10 bases separated the two germline ends. Germline CDR1 is SNHLY and CDR2 is FYNNEI. CDR3 length equals 14 residues. The CDR3: CASSATTRNTEAFF. CDR3 in DNA: TGTGCCAGCAGTGCGACAACCAGGAACACTGAAGCTTTCTTT.

The rearrangement joins TRBV5-4 to TRBJ1-2; weak D call: TRBD1 (5 bases). The CDR3 spans 12 residues. The V gene's germline CDR1 is SGHNT and CDR2 YYREEE (reference sequence). The V end was cut by 5 bases, the J end by 7 bases, with 12 bases between. The CDR3 nucleotides are TGTGCCAGCAGGGGCGTGGGGCCTGGCTACACCTTC. This codes for CASRGVGPGYTF.

This chain uses TRBV7-3 with TRBJ1-1; D is unresolved. Germline lookup yields CDR1 SGHTA and CDR2 FQGTGA. With 0 bases removed from V and 0 bases from J, the gap between germline ends came to 8 bases. The CDR3 covers 15 residues. The DNA of the CDR3 is TGTGCCAGCAGCTTAACAGTGGCTTTGAACACTGAAGCTTTCTTT. Its protein product is CASSLTVALNTEAFF.

This chain uses TRBV4-2 with TRBJ2-1; no clear D. The germline gives CDR1 LGHNA, CDR2 YNFKEQ. V was clipped by 1 base and J by 2 bases, with 12 bases between them. This CDR3 spans 16 amino acids. The CDR3 sequence is CASSQGLAATYNEQFF. CDR3 DNA: TGTGCCAGCAGCCAAGGCTTGGCAGCGACCTACAATGAGCAGTTCTTC.

This chain joins TRBV7-3 and TRBJ2-3; TRBD2 might be the D (5 bases). This CDR3 has 13 residues. V lost 3 bases and J lost 5, with 9 bases in between. CDR1 and CDR2 from the germline V gene are SGHTA and FQGTGA. In nucleotides, the CDR3 is TGTGCCAGCAGCTTCGGGGATCAAGATACGCAGTATTTT. It encodes CASSFGDQDTQYF.

The table lists this clone with a count of one. This chain connects TRBV7-9 to TRBJ1-1; no clear D gene. Germline V lookup: CDR1 SEHNR, CDR2 FQNEAQ (reference sequence). This CDR3 contains 12 residues. V was clipped by 3 bases and J by 4 bases, with 6 bases between them. CDR3 sequence: CASSFPSTEAFF. The DNA for the CDR3 is TGTGCCAGCAGCTTTCCGTCCACTGAAGCTTTCTTT.

The gene calls are TRBV27 and TRBJ2-1; 14 nucleotides align to TRBD2. The CDR3 loop spans 17 amino acids. Germline assignment: CDR1 MNHEY and CDR2 SMNVEV (reference sequence). With V trimmed by 7 bases and J by 10 bases, 15 bases remained unmatched. CDR3 nucleotides: TGTGCCAGCACCTACGGCCGACTAGCGGGGGGGCTGGGGGAGCAGTTCTTC. Amino acid sequence: CASTYGRLAGGLGEQFF.

The rearrangement links TRBV7-8 to TRBJ1-1; 11 nucleotides agree with TRBD1. Germline CDR1 and CDR2: SGHVS and FQNEAQ. The trim removed 5 bases at V and 7 bases at J, leaving 9 bases unmatched. The length of the CDR3 is 15 residues. The chain's CDR3 is CASSKTGQGVGEAFF. The DNA of the CDR3 is TGTGCCAGCAGCAAAACGGGACAGGGGGTTGGTGAAGCTTTCTTT. Supplemented by reference TRBV7-8 and TRBJ1-1, the full variable domain reads GAGVSQSPRYKVAKRGQDVALRCDPISGHVSLFWYQQALGQGPEFLTYFQNEAQLDKSGLPSDRFFAERPEGSVSTLKIQRTQQEDSAVYLCASSKTGQGVGEAFFGQGTRLTVV.

Worth noting for this clone: One base away lies a much larger clone, so this may be a sequencing read error. The chain uses TRBV7-9 and TRBJ1-1; TRBD1 agrees at 7 bases. Germline CDR1 and CDR2: SEHNR and FQNEAQ (reference sequence). CDR3 size: 14 residues. J gave up 0 bases and V 5 bases, and 3 bases lay outside the gene matches. The CDR3, as DNA: TGTGCCAGCAGCATAGGGGGCCTGAACACTGAAGCTTTCTTT. Protein: CASSIGGLNTEAFF.

The chain links TRBV5-8 to TRBJ1-1; TRBD1 aligns across 7 bases. Germline CDR1 is SGHTS and CDR2 is YDEGEE. This CDR3 is built from 15 residues. The V gene end was trimmed by 4 bases and the J gene end by 4 bases; junction bases not matched to a gene: 10. CDR3 protein: CASSTKTGRGTEAFF. The CDR3 coding sequence is TGTGCCAGCAGCACCAAGACAGGGCGCGGCACTGAAGCTTTCTTT.

CDR3 loop: CASSEGESAAAYGYTF. CDR3 nucleotide sequence: TGTGCCAGCAGTGAGGGAGAGTCTGCGGCGGCCTATGGCTACACCTTC. V gene TRBV6-1 combines with J gene TRBJ1-2; unclear D gene. With 3 bases removed from V and 4 bases from J, the gap between germline ends came to 18 bases. CDR1 and CDR2 from the germline V gene are MNHNS and SASEGT. The CDR3 is made up of 16 amino acids.

The J gene is TRBJ1-2, the V gene TRBV9, with 9 positions matching TRBD1. This CDR3 comprises 14 residues. Germline V gene sequence: CDR1 SGDLS, CDR2 YYNGEE. The J segment lost 8 bases and the V segment lost 3 bases, leaving 8 bases of the junction unmatched. The CDR3 nucleotides read TGTGCCAGCAGCGACGGAGGGACAGGGCTCGGCTACACCTTC. It is translated as CASSDGGTGLGYTF.

This chain joins TRBV10-3 and TRBJ2-5; 7 nucleotides align to TRBD1. The germline V gene encodes CDR1 ENHRY and CDR2 SYGVKD. The length of the CDR3 is 15 residues. The V segment lost 7 bases and the J segment 1 base; nucleotides outside the gene matches: 9. The CDR3 loop reads CAINRGLGSQETQYF. The CDR3 nucleotides read TGTGCCATCAATAGGGGGCTCGGTTCCCAAGAGACCCAGTACTTC.

The rearrangement uses TRBV9 and TRBJ2-5; 13 bases fit TRBD2. Germline-derived CDR1 and CDR2 are SGDLS and YYNGEE. This CDR3 comprises 20 residues. J lost 0 bases, V lost 2 bases, and 13 bases had no gene match. This chain's CDR3 is CASSVGLAGVILQDQETQYF. CDR3 sequence (DNA): TGTGCCAGCAGCGTCGGACTAGCGGGAGTTATCTTACAAGACCAAGAGACCCAGTACTTC. The whole variable domain, filled in from reference TRBV9 and TRBJ2-5, reads DSGVTQTPKHLITATGQRVTLRCSPRSGDLSVYWYQQSLDQGLQFLIQYYNGEERAKGNILERFSAQQFPDLHSELNLSSLELGDSALYFCASSVGLAGVILQDQETQYFGPGTRLLVL.

The J gene is TRBJ1-2, the V gene TRBV9, with 8 positions matching TRBD1. Looked up from germline, CDR1 is SGDLS and CDR2 is YYNGEE. The ends lost 5 bases at V and 4 bases at J; junction bases unmatched: 13. CDR3 length: 16 residues. CDR3 DNA sequence: TGTGCCAGCAGAGGGACAGGCCCCCATATTTTCTATGGCTACACCTTC. This translates into CASRGTGPHIFYGYTF.

The rearrangement joins TRBV11-2 to TRBJ2-7, with a possible D match to TRBD2 (6 bases). Germline CDR1 reads SGHAT; CDR2 reads FQNNGV. Trimming left V 0 bases short and J 4 bases short, with 10 bases between. This CDR3 is 14 amino acids long. The CDR3 spells CASSLDRRGYEQYF. The CDR3 coding sequence is TGTGCCAGCAGCTTAGATCGGAGGGGATACGAGCAGTACTTC.

The J gene is TRBJ2-7, the V gene TRBV11-2; 9 bases match TRBD1. Germline assignment: CDR1 SGHAT and CDR2 FQNNGV. This CDR3 has 16 amino acids. V lost 5 bases, J lost 2 bases, and 10 bases stayed unmatched. This CDR3 reads CASSTITGGEPYEQYF. The CDR3, as DNA: TGTGCCAGCAGCACGATAACAGGGGGCGAACCCTACGAGCAGTACTTC. The variable domain in full, with the rest retrieved from reference TRBV11-2 and TRBJ2-7, is EAGVAQSPRYKIIEKRQSVAFWCNPISGHATLYWYQQILGQGPKLLIQFQNNGVVDDSQLPKDRFSAERLKGVDSTLKIQPAKLEDSAVYLCASSTITGGEPYEQYFGPGTRLTVT.

The chain links TRBV9 to TRBJ1-5; TRBD1 agrees at 7 bases. Germline V lookup: CDR1 SGDLS, CDR2 YYNGEE. V gave up 0 bases and J gave up 7 bases; unmatched junction bases: 7. The CDR3 has 15 residues. The CDR3 DNA sequence: TGTGCCAGCAGCGTAGGAGAGGGGGCGAGACAGCCCCAGCATTTT. It is translated as CASSVGEGARQPQHF.

V and J are TRBV18 and TRBJ2-7; unclear D gene. V gave up 3 bases and J gave up 5 bases, with 8 bases separating them. CDR1 is KGHSH, CDR2 LQKENI, per germline. The CDR3 runs to 12 residues. CDR3 sequence (DNA): TGTGCCAGCTCACCGGGCGATAACGAGCAGTACTTC. Its protein product is CASSPGDNEQYF.

This clone was counted once. CDR3 DNA sequence: TGTGCCAGCAGCTTAGGGCTAGCGGGGATCAATGAGCAGTTCTTC. Translated: CASSLGLAGINEQFF. The genes are TRBV7-2 and TRBJ2-1; 9 nucleotides agree with TRBD2. This CDR3 comprises 15 residues. Per the germline V gene, CDR1 is SGHTA and CDR2 is FQGNSA. After removal of 1 base from V and 6 bases from J, the junction contained 4 bases not matched to a gene.

This chain links TRBV11-3 with TRBJ2-3, with TRBD2 matching 11 bases. Germline CDR1 is SGHNT and CDR2 is YENEEA. The V and J ends lost 6 bases and 3 bases, in that order; junction bases with no gene match: 5. This CDR3 has 15 amino acids. CDR3 DNA sequence: TGTGCCAGCAGGGCTAGCGGGGGGTCGACAGATACGCAGTATTTT. Translation: CASRASGGSTDTQYF. The variable domain in full, completed from reference TRBV11-3 and TRBJ2-3, reads EAGVVQSPRYKIIEKKQPVAFWCNPISGHNTLYWYLQNLGQGPELLIRYENEEAVDDSQLPKDRFSAERLKGVDSTLKIQPAELGDSAVYLCASRASGGSTDTQYFGPGTRLTVL.

The V call is TRBV4-3, the J call TRBJ2-7, with 9 bases matching TRBD1. This CDR3 contains 17 residues. V was clipped by 0 bases and J by 2 bases; unmatched bases: 8. The germline gives CDR1 LGHNA, CDR2 YSLEER. CDR3 in amino acids: CASSQELGDREPYEQYF. The CDR3 nucleotides read TGCGCCAGCAGCCAAGAACTCGGGGACAGGGAGCCCTACGAGCAGTACTTC.